This T cell receptor (beta chain) was found in a study of OX40 agonist ivuxolimab in advanced cancers. In the study overall: Patients were infused with ivuxolimab every 2 weeks at 0.01 to 10 mg/kg. Those treated in dose escalation had hepatocellular carcinoma, melanoma, renal cell cancer or head and neck cancer.

No patient had autoimmune disease or received systemic immunosuppression. Germline V gives CDR1 SGHRS, CDR2 YFSETQ. This CDR3 contains 10 residues. The ends were cut back, 6 bases at V and 2 bases at J, with 1 base in the middle. Using immunoSEQ multiplex PCR, the repertoire was profiled, and TCRdb retains in-frame clones only, with some absent. Altogether 100,000 or so clones are present, about nine tenths being singletons, with the ten largest covering roughly 5.5%. Source: CD4+ or CD8+ T cells sorted from blood, taken in a trial of the OX40 agonist ivuxolimab. The chain links TRBV5-1 to TRBJ2-3; no reliable D call. The source is an adult with an advanced solid tumor such as melanoma, head and neck, liver or kidney cancer. CDR3 protein: CASTTDTQYF. DNA of the CDR3: TGCGCCAGCACCACAGATACGCAGTATTTT.